The rows below give T cell receptor beta chains drawn from one sample of a study of shared clonotypes between healthy human individuals. Assay used: immunoSEQ multiplex PCR; TCRdb lists only in-frame clones, some missing. This repertoire shows 2 million to 2.5 million clones, less than 95% found once; its top ten account for around 0.35%. The sample comprised naive CD4+ T cells from PBMCs. These receptors all come from a man in his late teens or twenties in good health. Some clones in this sample may be carry-over from other donors' samples. CDR3s include the opening cysteine and the closing phenylalanine or tryptophan. D genes are given only for firm matches. A row's size may be missing; if present it is once, few, many or a size class.

clone size	V gene	J gene	D gene	CDR3 protein	CDR3 DNA
.	TRBV28	TRBJ1-1	.	CASSPGTVRTEAFF	TGTGCCAGCAGTCCAGGGACGGTACGCACTGAAGCTTTCTTT
.	TRBV7-2	TRBJ2-1	.	CASSLLGWAQTYNEQFF	TGTGCCAGCAGCTTATTGGGGTGGGCCCAGACCTACAATGAGCAGTTCTTC
.	TRBV7-9	TRBJ2-7	TRBD1	CASSSQGNSYEQYF	TGTGCCAGCAGCTCACAGGGGAATTCCTACGAGCAGTACTTC
.	TRBV7-3	TRBJ1-1	.	CASSYQGGVATEAFF	TGTGCCAGCAGCTACCAGGGAGGGGTGGCCACTGAAGCTTTCTTT
.	TRBV6-6	TRBJ2-1	TRBD2	CASSLTSGAYNEQFF	TGTGCCAGCAGCCTGACTAGCGGGGCCTACAATGAGCAGTTCTTC
.	TRBV28	TRBJ1-1	TRBD1	CASRDDRGRGTEAFF	TGTGCCAGCAGGGACGACAGGGGGCGAGGAACTGAAGCTTTCTTT
.	TRBV18	TRBJ1-4	.	CASSNRQTINEKLFF	TGTGCCAGCTCAAACCGACAGACGATTAATGAAAAACTGTTTTTT
.	TRBV5-5	TRBJ2-1	TRBD1	CASSPIETGGYNEQFF	TGTGCCAGCAGCCCGATTGAGACAGGGGGATACAATGAGCAGTTCTTC
.	TRBV7-6	TRBJ2-3	.	CASSQNSGPTDTQYF	TGTGCCAGCAGCCAGAATAGCGGACCCACAGATACGCAGTATTTT
.	TRBV6-5	TRBJ1-5	TRBD1	CASSYGGQGDQPQHF	TGTGCCAGCAGTTACGGCGGACAGGGGGATCAGCCCCAGCATTTT
.	TRBV19	TRBJ1-1	.	CASSIGPGNTEAFF	TGTGCCAGTAGTATAGGGCCGGGTAACACTGAAGCTTTCTTT
.	TRBV5-1	TRBJ2-1	.	CASSFPPREQFF	TGCGCCAGCAGCTTTCCCCCCCGGGAGCAGTTCTTC
.	TRBV9	TRBJ1-1	.	CASSVIPNTEAFF	TGTGCCAGCAGCGTTATCCCGAACACTGAAGCTTTCTTT
.	TRBV28	TRBJ1-1	.	CASSLMGRASYTEAFF	TGTGCCAGCAGCTTAATGGGCAGGGCAAGTTACACTGAAGCTTTCTTT
.	TRBV6-6	TRBJ2-1	TRBD1	CASVTVGDSYNEQFF	TGTGCCAGCGTTACGGTCGGGGACAGCTACAATGAGCAGTTCTTC
.	TRBV7-9	TRBJ2-3	TRBD1	CASSPRQGRIGDTQYF	TGTGCCAGCAGCCCACGACAGGGCCGAATAGGAGATACGCAGTATTTT
.	TRBV30	TRBJ1-4	.	CAWKTGWGNEKLFF	TGTGCCTGGAAAACAGGGTGGGGTAATGAAAAACTGTTTTTT
.	TRBV18	TRBJ1-1	.	CASSPTQVGYTEAFF	TGTGCCAGCTCACCTACGCAGGTCGGGTACACTGAAGCTTTCTTT
once	TRBV5-1	TRBJ1-1	TRBD1	CASSSPGQGVSEAFF	TGCGCCAGCAGCTCCCCGGGACAGGGGGTCAGTGAAGCTTTCTTT
.	TRBV4-3	TRBJ2-2	.	CASSQDLTLAVKELFF	TGCGCCAGCAGCCAAGATCTAACCCTTGCAGTTAAAGAGCTGTTTTTT
.	TRBV2	TRBJ1-1	.	CASSGTLTEAFF	TGTGCCAGCAGTGGGACCCTCACTGAAGCTTTCTTT
.	TRBV5-1	TRBJ2-5	TRBD2	CASSLGLAGGEETQYF	TGCGCCAGCAGCTTGGGGCTAGCGGGAGGGGAAGAGACCCAGTACTTC
.	TRBV6-6	TRBJ1-2	.	CASSYARAQGGYTF	TGTGCCAGCAGTTACGCCCGGGCTCAGGGTGGCTACACCTTC
.	TRBV7-9	TRBJ2-2	TRBD1	CASSPDRPNTGELFF	TGTGCCAGCAGCCCGGACAGGCCGAACACCGGGGAGCTGTTTTTT
.	TRBV4-1	TRBJ1-6	.	CASSQDPLMGLHF	TGCGCCAGCAGCCAAGACCCCCTGATGGGCCTCCACTTT
once	TRBV4-1	TRBJ2-4	.	CASSQVTQGNKNIQYF	TGCGCCAGCAGCCAAGTAACCCAGGGGAACAAAAACATTCAGTACTTC
.	TRBV4-2	TRBJ2-5	.	CASSQGSGETQYF	TGTGCCAGCAGCCAGGGTAGTGGAGAGACCCAGTACTTC
.	TRBV5-1	TRBJ2-4	.	CASSLGTANRNIQYF	TGCGCCAGCAGCTTGGGGACAGCAAATCGGAACATTCAGTACTTC
once	TRBV19	TRBJ2-6	.	CASSPGVWELGANVLTF	TGTGCCAGTAGTCCAGGGGTATGGGAGTTGGGGGCCAACGTCCTGACTTTC
few	TRBV18	TRBJ2-7	TRBD2	CASSPAGGSYEQYF	TGTGCCAGCTCACCGGCGGGGGGATCCTACGAGCAGTACTTC
.	TRBV29-1	TRBJ2-7	.	CSVAEGEQYF	TGCAGCGTTGCGGAAGGCGAGCAGTACTTC
.	TRBV18	TRBJ2-1	.	CASSPPGPGASYNEQFF	TGTGCCAGCTCACCACCTGGCCCGGGGGCCTCCTACAATGAGCAGTTCTTC
.	TRBV28	TRBJ1-2	TRBD1	CASSAPITAGQTFPYGYTF	TGTGCCAGCAGTGCCCCCATTACCGCGGGACAGACTTTTCCCTATGGCTACACCTTC
.	TRBV6-5	TRBJ1-1	TRBD1	CASRFRQGGEAFF	TGTGCCAGCAGATTTAGACAGGGGGGTGAAGCTTTCTTT
.	TRBV27	TRBJ2-5	TRBD1	CASSLNRGLQETQYF	TGTGCCAGCAGTCTGAACAGGGGCCTGCAGGAGACCCAGTACTTC
.	TRBV9	TRBJ2-5	.	CASSALTGPETQYF	TGTGCCAGCAGCGCCCTGACAGGCCCAGAGACCCAGTACTTC
.	TRBV6-6	TRBJ1-5	.	CASGGSYSNQPQHF	TGTGCCAGCGGGGGGTCTTATAGCAATCAGCCCCAGCATTTT
.	TRBV7-8	TRBJ2-3	TRBD2	CASSSRTSPDTQYF	TGTGCCAGCAGCTCCCGGACTAGCCCAGATACGCAGTATTTT
.	TRBV25-1	TRBJ2-5	TRBD1	CASSALGTGRETQYF	TGTGCCAGCAGTGCCCTCGGGACAGGGAGGGAGACCCAGTACTTC
.	TRBV5-6	TRBJ2-7	.	CASSPLRLGLYKTYEQYF	TGTGCCAGCAGCCCGTTGCGCCTGGGACTTTACAAAACCTACGAGCAGTACTTC
.	TRBV28	TRBJ2-3	.	CASSLAEGGGLDTQYF	TGTGCCAGCAGTTTAGCTGAGGGGGGGGGTTTAGATACGCAGTATTTT